Below, 31 T cell receptor beta chains from the same sample are listed, as sequenced in a study of cytomegalovirus exposure and HLA in healthy donors. It was with 60 Vbeta and 13 Jbeta primers that the PCR ran. Using immunoSEQ multiplex PCR, the repertoire was profiled, and TCRdb retains in-frame clones only, with some absent. The table shows roughly 140,000 clones, with over 75% occurring only once. The sequenced sample consisted of PBMCs. Every receptor here comes from a man aged 25-40 years in good health and CMV-seronegative.

The rearrangement links TRBV6-1 to TRBJ1-1, with D tentatively TRBD1 (6 bases). The germline V gene encodes CDR1 MNHNS and CDR2 SASEGT. V dropped 6 bases and J dropped 1 base, with 12 bases sitting between them. The CDR3 spans 14 residues. CDR3 loop: CASRDRTANTEAFF. The CDR3, as DNA: TGTGCCAGCAGAGACCGGACAGCGAACACTGAAGCTTTCTTT.

V and J are TRBV5-1 and TRBJ1-6, with TRBD1 matching over 7 bases. J lost 0 bases, V lost 6 bases, and 6 bases had no gene match. Germline V CDR1 and CDR2: SGHRS, YFSETQ. The CDR3 runs to 16 residues. Here the CDR3 reads CASKGQESSYNSPLHF. As DNA, the CDR3 is TGCGCCAGCAAAGGACAGGAGAGCTCCTATAATTCACCCCTCCACTTT.

This sequence joins TRBV28 and TRBJ1-1; D not certain. Germline CDR1 is MDHEN and CDR2 is SYDVKM. V was trimmed by 5 bases and J by 0 bases, leaving 13 bases between them. This CDR3 region has 15 residues. The CDR3 nucleotides are TGTGCCAGCAGTCTAATGAGACTGATGAACACTGAAGCTTTCTTT. Amino acid sequence: CASSLMRLMNTEAFF.

In regard to this clone: The identical CDR3 is also encoded by other nucleotide sequences in the sample. The gene calls are TRBV5-1 and TRBJ2-1; 11 nucleotides line up with TRBD2. The CDR3 totals 15 residues. The V segment lost 4 bases and the J segment 3 bases; nucleotides outside the gene matches: 3. CDR1 is SGHRS, CDR2 YFSETQ, per germline. CDR3 sequence (DNA): TGCGCCAGCAGCACCGGGACTAGCGGCTACAATGAGCAGTTCTTC. It specifies CASSTGTSGYNEQFF.

This clone has only a few counts. The chain recombines TRBV5-1 with TRBJ1-1; 11 positions match TRBD1. CDR3 length: 16 amino acids. CDR1 and CDR2 from the germline V gene are SGHRS and YFSETQ. The V and J ends lost 5 bases and 3 bases, in that order; junction bases with no gene match: 9. For the CDR3, the DNA is TGCGCCAGCAGTACCGGACAGGGGGCTGCGGACACTGAAGCTTTCTTT. It yields the protein CASSTGQGAADTEAFF. Drawing the rest from reference TRBV5-1 and TRBJ1-1, the complete variable domain is KAGVTQTPRYLIKTRGQQVTLSCSPISGHRSVSWYQQTPGQGLQFLFEYFSETQRNKGNFPGRFSGRQFSNSRSEMNVSTLELGDSALYLCASSTGQGAADTEAFFGQGTRLTVV.

The chain carries TRBV28 and TRBJ1-1; D gene ambiguous. The CDR3 loop spans 14 amino acids. V lost 1 base to trimming and J lost 1 base, with 7 bases between them. Germline values: CDR1 MDHEN, CDR2 SYDVKM. The CDR3 sequence is CASSLSVPNTEAFF. The DNA of the CDR3 is TGTGCCAGCAGTTTATCGGTCCCGAACACTGAAGCTTTCTTT.

The chain combines TRBV12-2 with TRBJ2-7; no check of the table's D call, TRBD2, against the DNA was made. TRBV12-2 is reported as a pseudogene. The CDR3 extends over 17 amino acids. In nucleotides, the CDR3 is TGTGCAAGTCGCTCCCGGGGGTGGAGGGACCCCTCCTACGAGCAGTACTTC. This gives the protein CASRSRGWRDPSYEQYF.

The genes are TRBV10-1 and TRBJ2-2, with 8 bases aligning to TRBD1. This CDR3 spans 14 amino acids. V lost 6 bases and J lost 5; bases outside the gene matches: 5. Germline V gives CDR1 WNHNN, CDR2 SYGVQD (reference sequence). CDR3 region: CASSRDRGTGELFF. In nucleotides, the CDR3 is TGCGCCAGCAGCCGCGACAGGGGTACCGGGGAGCTGTTTTTT.

This chain uses TRBV19 with TRBJ2-7; 11 bases are a match to TRBD2. With 7 bases clipped from V and 5 bases from J, the junction kept 10 bases outside the gene matches. Germline-derived CDR1 and CDR2 are LNHDA and SQIVND (reference sequence). The CDR3 is 15 amino acids. The CDR3: CASTRTIAGGHEQYF. DNA for the CDR3: TGTGCCAGTACCCGGACGATAGCGGGAGGGCACGAGCAGTACTTC.

Only one count was recorded for this clone. V usage is TRBV7-2 and J usage is TRBJ1-1; D not resolved. The V end lost 5 bases, the J end lost 6 bases, and 13 bases lay between the germline ends. The germline CDR1 and CDR2 sequences are SGHTA and FQGNSA. The CDR3 extends over 13 amino acids. CDR3 sequence (DNA): TGTGCCAGCAGCCCACGGGATAGGGCTGAAGCTTTCTTT. Translating gives CASSPRDRAEAFF.

As regards this clone: One end of the junction fails to match germline, which may point to a read error. V and J are TRBV6-4 and TRBJ1-1; no clear D. The length of the CDR3 is 12 residues. Germline CDR1 and CDR2: MRHNA and SNTAGT. DNA for the CDR3: TGTGCCACCAGACGACCCCCGGGATCAGGCCTCTTT. Amino acid sequence: CATRRPPGSGLF.

V and J are TRBV7-2 and TRBJ2-5; the D gene is possibly TRBD2 (5 bases). V dropped 3 bases and J dropped 5 bases, with 13 bases sitting between them. The CDR3 runs to 14 residues. CDR1 is SGHTA, CDR2 FQGNSA, per germline. CDR3 nucleotide sequence: TGTGCCAGCAGCTTGGGTCGAGGGAGCGAGACCCAGTACTTC. Its translation: CASSLGRGSETQYF.

The chain uses TRBV10-1 and TRBJ1-2; 10 nucleotides line up with TRBD1. This CDR3 region has 12 residues. CDR1 and CDR2 (germline): WNHNN, SYGVQD (reference sequence). V gave up 9 bases and J gave up 4 bases; unmatched junction bases: 2. The CDR3 is CASRTGGYGYTF. The CDR3 DNA sequence: TGCGCCAGTAGGACAGGGGGCTATGGCTACACCTTC.

The chain has TRBV10-2 and TRBJ2-2; 7 bases map to TRBD2. CDR1 is WSHSY, CDR2 SAAADI, per germline. The CDR3 runs to 16 residues. V was clipped by 7 bases and J by 7 bases; unmatched bases: 15. The CDR3 DNA reads as TGCGCCAGCATCCCACCGTTGGGGGAGGGAGACGGGGAGCTGTTTTTT. It codes for CASIPPLGEGDGELFF.

The gene calls are TRBV5-1 and TRBJ2-5; D uncertain. CDR3 length: 17 amino acids. The germline CDR1 and CDR2 sequences are SGHRS and YFSETQ. Trimming cost V 4 bases and J 4 bases, with 23 bases left between them. Here the CDR3 DNA reads TGCGCCAGCAGCCAGTCAAGACCGACGGGTTTTACAGAGACCCAGTACTTC. This sequence encodes CASSQSRPTGFTETQYF.

This clone was observed a few times. This chain connects TRBV27 to TRBJ2-7; 8 bases map to TRBD2. This CDR3 region has 16 residues. The trim removed 4 bases at V and 3 bases at J, leaving 11 bases unmatched. Germline lookup yields CDR1 MNHEY and CDR2 SMNVEV (reference sequence). This CDR3 reads CASSSYPRAGDYEQYF. CDR3 DNA sequence: TGTGCCAGCAGTTCCTACCCCCGAGCGGGAGACTACGAGCAGTACTTC.

The CDR3 region is CASSTIQGFPEAFF. The CDR3 nucleotides are TGTGCCAGCAGCACGATCCAGGGCTTCCCTGAAGCTTTCTTT. The rearrangement uses TRBV7-9 and TRBJ1-1, with a possible D match to TRBD1 (5 bases). V was cut by 5 bases and J by 6 bases, with 16 bases left in between. This CDR3 contains 14 residues. Germline V gene data show CDR1 as SEHNR and CDR2 as FQNEAQ (reference sequence).

The DNA of the CDR3 is TGTGCCAGTAAACGTGGCCACAGTACCGACTATGGCTACACCTTC. It specifies CASKRGHSTDYGYTF. This chain joins TRBV6-1 and TRBJ1-2; D is unclear. Germline values: CDR1 MNHNS, CDR2 SASEGT. This CDR3 is 15 amino acids long. The V and J ends lost 9 bases and 3 bases respectively, with 20 bases between them.

The chain joins TRBV27 to TRBJ2-1; 8 nucleotides match TRBD1. The germline CDR1 and CDR2 sequences are MNHEY and SMNVEV (reference sequence). The CDR3 covers 16 residues. V was clipped by 6 bases and J by 1 base; unmatched bases: 8. The CDR3 sequence is CASSDRGVQSYNEQFF. In DNA, the CDR3 is TGTGCCAGCAGCGACAGGGGTGTCCAGTCCTACAATGAGCAGTTCTTC.

The rearrangement uses TRBV10-1 and TRBJ2-5; possibly TRBD2 for D (5 bases). The V end was cut by 5 bases, the J end by 2 bases, with 12 bases between. Germline V gives CDR1 WNHNN, CDR2 SYGVQD (reference sequence). CDR3 length: 14 residues. The CDR3 loop reads CASSRTRGQETQYF. The CDR3 DNA is TGCGCCAGCAGTAGGACCCGGGGTCAAGAGACCCAGTACTTC.

This clone was detected a few times. The chain couples TRBV6-1 to TRBJ1-1; 10 bases match TRBD1. Germline V gene lookup returns CDR1 MNHNS and CDR2 SASEGT. V gave up 2 bases and J gave up 3 bases; unmatched junction bases: 6. This CDR3 comprises 16 residues. The CDR3 nucleotides are TGTGCCAGCAGTGAACCCCGGGACAGGGGTTACACTGAAGCTTTCTTT. Its protein is CASSEPRDRGYTEAFF.

V usage is TRBV28 and J usage is TRBJ1-6; 9 nucleotides align to TRBD1. J was trimmed by 7 bases and V by 5 bases; bases with no gene match: 9. From germline, CDR1 is MDHEN and CDR2 SYDVKM. The CDR3 loop spans 16 amino acids. The CDR3 sequence is CASSIRSGTGNSPLHF. DNA of the CDR3: TGTGCCAGCAGTATACGGTCCGGGACAGGGAATTCACCCCTCCACTTT.

The J gene is TRBJ2-7, the V gene TRBV2, with 7 bases matching TRBD1. With V trimmed by 4 bases and J by 3 bases, 6 bases remained unmatched. The CDR3 length is 14 residues. Germline lookup yields CDR1 SNHLY and CDR2 FYNNEI. CDR3 in amino acids: CASSGTGSFYEQYF. The CDR3 nucleotides are TGTGCCAGCAGTGGGACAGGCTCGTTCTACGAGCAGTACTTC.

The V call is TRBV19, the J call TRBJ1-6; TRBD1 matches at 9 bases. CDR1 LNHDA and CDR2 SQIVND come from the germline V gene (reference sequence). Trimming at V came to 4 bases and at J to 10 bases, leaving 5 bases not matched to a gene. This CDR3 contains 14 residues. The CDR3 DNA follows: TGTGCCAGTAGTACAACAGGGGGCAGGTCACCCCTCCACTTT. Protein: CASSTTGGRSPLHF.

This chain links TRBV19 with TRBJ2-7; TRBD1 aligns across 10 bases. The CDR3 covers 14 residues. Unmatched junction bases numbered 3, after V lost 1 base and J lost 6 bases. Germline CDR1 is LNHDA and CDR2 is SQIVND (reference sequence). The CDR3 spells CASSIAWDRGEQYF. In DNA, the CDR3 is TGTGCCAGTAGTATAGCCTGGGACAGGGGCGAGCAGTACTTC.

V and J are TRBV15 and TRBJ2-7; the D gene is possibly TRBD2 (6 bases). V shed 0 bases and J shed 7 bases, with 13 bases lying between them. CDR3 length: 14 amino acids. Germline V gene sequence: CDR1 LNHNV, CDR2 YYDKDF (reference sequence). As DNA, the CDR3 is TGTGCCACCAGCAGAGATATGGCTGGGGGGGAGCAGTACTTC. Amino acids: CATSRDMAGGEQYF. The complete variable domain, with remaining parts taken from reference TRBV15 and TRBJ2-7, reads DAMVIQNPRYQVTQFGKPVTLSCSQTLNHNVMYWYQQKSSQAPKLLFHYYDKDFNNEADTPDNFQSRRPNTSFCFLDIRSPGLGDTAMYLCATSRDMAGGEQYFGPGTRLTVT.

This sequence joins TRBV5-1 and TRBJ1-4; possibly TRBD1 for D (5 bases). V was trimmed by 5 bases and J by 6 bases, leaving 14 bases between them. The CDR3 extends over 14 amino acids. Germline V CDR1 and CDR2: SGHRS, YFSETQ. The CDR3 bases are TGCGCCAGCAGTCGGGAGTTAGGGGATGAAAAACTGTTTTTT. Its translation: CASSRELGDEKLFF. The full variable domain, in which reference TRBV5-1 and TRBJ1-4 provide the parts outside the CDR3, is KAGVTQTPRYLIKTRGQQVTLSCSPISGHRSVSWYQQTPGQGLQFLFEYFSETQRNKGNFPGRFSGRQFSNSRSEMNVSTLELGDSALYLCASSRELGDEKLFFGSGTQLSVL.

This chain joins TRBV25-1 and TRBJ1-2, with D possibly being TRBD1 (6 bases). This CDR3 region has 15 residues. CDR1 is MGHDK, CDR2 SYGVNS, per germline. Trimming cost V 5 bases and J 4 bases, with 17 bases left between them. The CDR3 loop reads CASSSGTRDLYGYTF. For the CDR3, the DNA is TGTGCCAGCAGTTCCGGGACAAGGGACCTCTATGGCTACACCTTC.

V gene TRBV7-2 combines with J gene TRBJ1-1, with D possibly being TRBD1 (6 bases). In germline, CDR1 is SGHTA, CDR2 FQGNSA. V gave up 3 bases and J gave up 6 bases, with 11 bases separating them. This CDR3 contains 13 residues. The CDR3 spells CASSFTGKAEAFF. The CDR3 nucleotides read TGTGCCAGCAGCTTTACAGGGAAGGCTGAAGCTTTCTTT.

The rearrangement uses TRBV9 and TRBJ2-5; possibly TRBD2 for D (6 bases). CDR3 length: 15 residues. The germline V gene encodes CDR1 SGDLS and CDR2 YYNGEE. V was cut by 0 bases and J by 5 bases, with 14 bases left in between. CDR3 sequence: CASSVAGGVPETQYF. The CDR3 coding sequence is TGTGCCAGCAGCGTAGCTGGAGGGGTCCCGGAGACCCAGTACTTC.

The rearrangement joins TRBV5-6 to TRBJ2-3; D remains unclear. The germline gives CDR1 SGHDT, CDR2 YYEEEE. V lost 4 bases, J lost 8 bases, and 11 bases lay in between. This CDR3 spans 12 amino acids. The DNA of the CDR3 is TGTGCCAGCAGCCCACGGTCGGGTACGCAGTATTTT. It encodes CASSPRSGTQYF. The entire variable domain, with the rest obtained from reference TRBV5-6 and TRBJ2-3, is as follows: DAGVTQSPTHLIKTRGQQVTLRCSPKSGHDTVSWYQQALGQGPQFIFQYYEEEERQRGNFPDRFSGHQFPNYSSELNVNALLLGDSALYLCASSPRSGTQYFGPGTRLTVL.